Following are 24 T cell receptor beta chains from one sample sequenced in a study of T cells after yellow fever vaccination. MiXCR was run by TCRdb on the 5' RACE reads, yielding one entry per CDR3 protein. This sample has around 600,000 distinct CDR3 sequences, with around an eighth found just once. Source: PBMCs, taken on the day of the yellow fever booster vaccination. Receptors were obtained from a man aged 30 to 45 who received the YFV17D yellow fever vaccine.

This clonotype occurred a few times. V is TRBV6-5 and J is TRBJ1-6; no firm D call. The CDR3 loop spans 12 amino acids. Trimming pared 8 bases from V and 5 bases from J, leaving 7 bases between. Germline CDR1 MNHEY, CDR2 SVGAGI. CDR3 sequence reads: CASAQNNSPLHF. CDR3 bases: TGTGCCAGCGCTCAAAATAATTCACCCCTCCACTTT.

The rearrangement links TRBV5-6 to TRBJ2-7; TRBD1 is a possible D gene (6 bases). The CDR3 runs to 13 residues. CDR1 is SGHDT, CDR2 YYEEEE, per germline. The V and J ends lost 4 bases and 5 bases respectively, with 13 bases between them. The CDR3 nucleotides read TGTGCCAGCAGCAAGGAGAAGGGGGACGAGCAGTACTTC. Protein: CASSKEKGDEQYF.

For the CDR3, the DNA is TGTGCCAGTAGGCTAGGACCGTACAATGAGCAGTTCTTC. It is translated as CASRLGPYNEQFF. The chain has TRBV19 and TRBJ2-1; D is undetermined. With 6 bases removed from V and 4 bases from J, the gap between germline ends came to 10 bases. The CDR3 is 13 residues long. Germline-derived CDR1 and CDR2 are LNHDA and SQIVND (reference sequence).

J is TRBJ1-1 and V is TRBV4-3, with D unclear. CDR3 length equals 14 residues. The ends were cut back, 4 bases at V and 2 bases at J, with 11 bases in the middle. The germline V gene has CDR1 LGHNA and CDR2 YSLEER. CDR3 DNA sequence: TGCGCCAGCAGCCCCGAGACATTAAACACTGAAGCTTTCTTT. Protein sequence: CASSPETLNTEAFF.

This clonotype was counted many times. The chain is built from TRBV28 and TRBJ2-1; the D gene could be TRBD1 or TRBD2 (6 bases each). This CDR3 has 14 amino acids. CDR1 and CDR2 (germline): MDHEN, SYDVKM. Trimming pared 6 bases from V and 8 bases from J, leaving 17 bases between. CDR3 sequence reads: CASRKGGPRYEQFF. The CDR3 bases are TGTGCCAGCAGAAAGGGGGGACCAAGGTATGAGCAGTTCTTC.

The chain carries TRBV20-1 and TRBJ2-7; a possible D gene is TRBD1 (7 bases). The CDR3 has 13 residues. Germline V lookup: CDR1 DFQATT, CDR2 SNEGSKA (reference sequence). The germline V and J ends were trimmed by 2 bases and 4 bases, with 12 bases remaining between them. The CDR3 reads CSARMTGRYEQYF. The CDR3 DNA reads as TGCAGTGCTAGAATGACAGGGAGGTACGAGCAGTACTTC.

The rearrangement joins TRBV18 to TRBJ2-3, with 7 bases fitting TRBD2. Germline V gene sequence: CDR1 KGHSH, CDR2 LQKENI. CDR3 length: 16 amino acids. V shed 3 bases, J shed 2 bases, and the junction held 8 bases outside the gene matches. The CDR3 coding sequence is TGTGCCAGCTCACCCTCCCTAGCGGCCTCCACAGATACGCAGTATTTT. This encodes CASSPSLAASTDTQYF.

This clonotype has a handful of counts. The genes are TRBV7-8 and TRBJ2-3; D not certain. The V and J ends lost 1 base and 6 bases respectively, with 8 bases between them. The V gene's germline CDR1 is SGHVS and CDR2 FQNEAQ. CDR3 length equals 13 residues. CDR3 sequence: CASSLGRDDTQYF. In DNA, the CDR3 is TGTGCCAGCAGCTTAGGGAGAGATGATACGCAGTATTTT.

V is TRBV7-2 and J is TRBJ2-3; 7 nucleotides line up with TRBD1. The CDR3 extends over 15 amino acids. Per the germline V gene, CDR1 is SGHTA and CDR2 is FQGNSA. CDR3 in DNA: TGTGCTTCAGCAGCAGGGGGAATATGGGCAGATACGCAGTATTTT. It specifies CASAAGGIWADTQYF.

For the CDR3, the DNA is TGTGCCAGCAGTTTAGGGGCAAAGCAGTTCTTC. It codes for CASSLGAKQFF. J is TRBJ2-1 and V is TRBV28, with D possibly TRBD1 on 5 matching bases. CDR1 is MDHEN, CDR2 SYDVKM, per germline. This CDR3 spans 11 amino acids. Trimming shortened V by 2 bases and J by 11 bases, and 7 bases separated the two germline ends.

This clonotype was seen only a few times. The chain couples TRBV3-1 to TRBJ1-1; D uncertain. Germline-derived CDR1 and CDR2 are LGHDT and YNNKEL (reference sequence). This CDR3 has 13 residues. Trimming removed 1 base at V and 1 base at J, with 4 bases between. CDR3 in DNA: TGTGCCAGCAGCCAAGTGGGGAACACTGAAGCTTTCTTT. It encodes CASSQVGNTEAFF.

The chain employs TRBV20-1 and TRBJ2-1; TRBD2 agrees at 12 bases. Germline lookup yields CDR1 DFQATT and CDR2 SNEGSKA (reference sequence). The CDR3 is made up of 16 amino acids. V trimming: 2 bases; J trimming: 6 bases; junction bases outside the gene matches: 8. For the CDR3, the DNA is TGCAGTGCTAGATCTCGGACTAGCGGGATAATCAATGAGCAGTTCTTC. Translating gives CSARSRTSGIINEQFF.

The rearrangement links TRBV11-2 to TRBJ1-1; D unclear. The CDR3 extends over 14 amino acids. Germline CDR1 SGHAT, CDR2 FQNNGV. Trimming shortened V by 2 bases and J by 1 base, and 8 bases separated the two germline ends. The CDR3 sequence is CASSLWRENTEAFF. CDR3 DNA: TGTGCCAGCAGCTTATGGCGGGAGAACACTGAAGCTTTCTTT. The complete variable domain, with remaining parts taken from reference TRBV11-2 and TRBJ1-1, reads EAGVAQSPRYKIIEKRQSVAFWCNPISGHATLYWYQQILGQGPKLLIQFQNNGVVDDSQLPKDRFSAERLKGVDSTLKIQPAKLEDSAVYLCASSLWRENTEAFFGQGTRLTVV.

The gene calls are TRBV5-1 and TRBJ2-3, with D tentatively TRBD2 (5 bases). The germline V gene encodes CDR1 SGHRS and CDR2 YFSETQ. CDR3 length: 13 residues. V lost 5 bases and J lost 6, with 13 bases in between. This CDR3 reads CASSVLGGDTQYF. The CDR3 DNA is TGCGCCAGCAGTGTACTAGGTGGGGATACGCAGTATTTT.

The chain recombines TRBV6-2 or TRBV6-3 with TRBJ1-6; D gene unclear. The CDR3 loop spans 14 amino acids. Germline CDR1 is MNHEY and CDR2 is SVGEGT. With 0 bases removed from V and 8 bases from J, the gap between germline ends came to 8 bases. The CDR3 DNA follows: TGTGCCAGCAGTTACTCCCGTGCAGATTCACCCCTCCACTTT. Translating gives CASSYSRADSPLHF.

The table lists this clonotype with a few counts. This chain joins TRBV10-3 and TRBJ2-6; 7 bases are a match to TRBD1. V lost 11 bases and J lost 0; bases outside the gene matches: 13. The V gene's germline CDR1 is ENHRY and CDR2 SYGVKD. There are 17 residues in the CDR3. The CDR3 coding sequence is TGTGCCTCCAAAGGGACAGCAATCGTCTCTGGGGCCAACGTCCTGACTTTC. Protein sequence: CASKGTAIVSGANVLTF.

This chain connects TRBV12-3 or TRBV12-4 to TRBJ2-1; the match to TRBD2 covers 9 bases. The CDR3 contains 15 residues. V gave up 6 bases and J gave up 7 bases; unmatched junction bases: 10. For the CDR3, the DNA is TGTGCCAGCAGCGCGGGGGGGGGTGTTGGTAATGAGCAGTTCTTC. Protein: CASSAGGGVGNEQFF.

This clonotype was seen more than once but under ten times. This sequence joins TRBV20-1 and TRBJ1-2; no firm D call. CDR1 DFQATT and CDR2 SNEGSKA come from the germline V gene (reference sequence). This CDR3 comprises 14 residues. The V end lost 0 bases, the J end lost 3 bases, and 11 bases lay between the germline ends. DNA for the CDR3: TGCAGTGCTAGAGATTATGGGAGGGACTATGGCTACACCTTC. It codes for CSARDYGRDYGYTF.

The V and J genes are TRBV4-3 and TRBJ1-4; D is unclear. The germline V gene encodes CDR1 LGHNA and CDR2 YSLEER. The CDR3 is 14 amino acids. The ends were cut back, 1 base at V and 8 bases at J, with 11 bases in the middle. The CDR3 loop reads CASSQGILGEKLFF. DNA of the CDR3: TGCGCCAGCAGCCAAGGGATCCTTGGAGAAAAACTGTTTTTT.

This chain connects TRBV20-1 to TRBJ1-1; 9 bases map to TRBD1. The J segment lost 3 bases and the V segment lost 1 base, leaving 6 bases of the junction unmatched. CDR1 and CDR2 from the germline V gene are DFQATT and SNEGSKA (reference sequence). The CDR3 loop spans 15 amino acids. The CDR3 loop reads CSARGLTGGYTEAFF. CDR3 DNA sequence: TGCAGTGCTAGAGGTTTAACAGGGGGCTACACTGAAGCTTTCTTT.

This clonotype was found a few times. The rearrangement joins TRBV7-2 to TRBJ2-1; D is perhaps TRBD2 (6 bases). CDR1 is SGHTA and CDR2 is FQGNSA in the germline V gene. This CDR3 is built from 14 residues. Between the trimmed V and J ends, which lost 5 bases and 6 bases, there was a span of 14 bases. CDR3 sequence (DNA): TGTGCCAGCAGCAGATACGGACTAACCAATGAGCAGTTCTTC. Translation: CASSRYGLTNEQFF.

The genes are TRBV29-1 and TRBJ2-6; D is uncertain. Germline V gives CDR1 SQVTM, CDR2 ANQGSEA. V lost 4 bases, J lost 4 bases, and 8 bases lay in between. The CDR3 extends over 13 amino acids. The CDR3 coding sequence is TGCAGCGTTGTCGGGTCCGGGGCCAACGTCCTGACTTTC. The encoded protein is CSVVGSGANVLTF.

V is TRBV7-2 and J is TRBJ1-2, with 9 bases matching TRBD1. This CDR3 contains 15 residues. The J segment lost 2 bases and the V segment lost 0 bases, leaving 1 base of the junction unmatched. CDR1 is SGHTA, CDR2 FQGNSA, per germline. The DNA of the CDR3 is TGTGCCAGCAGCTTAGCGACAGGGGGAAACTATGGCTACACCTTC. Its protein is CASSLATGGNYGYTF.

This clonotype was seen more than once but under ten times. The V gene is TRBV12-3 or TRBV12-4, the J gene TRBJ2-7; 9 bases agree with TRBD1. CDR3 length: 14 residues. V lost 4 bases, J lost 4 bases, and 5 bases stayed unmatched. For the CDR3, the DNA is TGTGCCAGCAGTTCGGGACAGGGTGAATACGAGCAGTACTTC. It yields the protein CASSSGQGEYEQYF.